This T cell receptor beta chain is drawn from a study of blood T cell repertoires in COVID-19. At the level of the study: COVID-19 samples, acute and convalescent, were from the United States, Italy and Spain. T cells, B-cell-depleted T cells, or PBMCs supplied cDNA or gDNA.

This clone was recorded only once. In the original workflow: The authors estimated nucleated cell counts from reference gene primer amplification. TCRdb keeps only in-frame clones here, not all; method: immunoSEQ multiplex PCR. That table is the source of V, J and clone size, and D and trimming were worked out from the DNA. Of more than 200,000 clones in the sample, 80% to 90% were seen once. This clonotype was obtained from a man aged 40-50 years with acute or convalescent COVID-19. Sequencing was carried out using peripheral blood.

Written as DNA, the CDR3 is TGTGCCATCTCTTTCCAGGCCTCCTACGAGCAGTACTTC. This encodes CAISFQASYEQYF. This chain uses TRBV10-3 with TRBJ2-7; no reliable D call. This CDR3 comprises 13 residues. Germline V CDR1 and CDR2: ENHRY, SYGVKD. The V gene lost 8 bases and the J gene lost 0 bases, with 11 bases spanning the gap.